Each of the 9 T cell receptor beta chains below was sequenced from the same sample in a study of Graves' ophthalmopathy and Graves' hyperthyroidism. The sequenced template was RNA, covering the TCR beta CDR3 region. An initial RT-PCR round employing HTBI primers preceded a second-round multiplex PCR. TCRdb processed the multiplex PCR reads anew with MiXCR; each CDR3 protein has one entry. The sample lists 400,000 to 450,000 distinct CDR3 sequences, roughly 21% occurring once. The sample was peripheral blood. These receptors all come from a woman younger than 30 with stable Graves' hyperthyroidism.

This clonotype was counted many times. This chain joins TRBV6-1 and TRBJ1-1; unclear D gene. V lost 6 bases and J lost 1, with 9 bases in between. The germline V gene encodes CDR1 MNHNS and CDR2 SASEGT. This CDR3 has 13 amino acids. The CDR3 DNA reads TGTGCCAGCAGCCGCTGGGAGAACACTGAAGCTTTCTTT. It is translated as CASSRWENTEAFF.

This clonotype was counted ten times or more. The chain employs TRBV12-3 or TRBV12-4 and TRBJ1-5; the match to TRBD1 covers 10 bases. With 4 bases clipped from V and 7 bases from J, the junction kept 7 bases outside the gene matches. The CDR3 is 15 residues long. DNA for the CDR3: TGTGCCAGCAGTTACGGACAGGGGGGTGAGCAGCCCCAGCATTTT. Its translation is CASSYGQGGEQPQHF.

Notes on this clonotype: One junction end disagrees with the germline gene, perhaps due to a read error. The rearrangement links TRBV28 to TRBJ2-7; D is uncertain. CDR3 length equals 13 residues. Germline assignment: CDR1 MDHEN and CDR2 SYDVKM. The CDR3 DNA reads TGTGCCAGCACCCGGATAAGCTCCTACGATCAGTACTTC. This translates into CASTRISSYDQYF.

In this sample, this clonotype turned up many times. Here the CDR3 reads CASSSGLAGVKETQYF. In nucleotides, the CDR3 is TGTGCCAGCAGCTCGGGCTTAGCGGGAGTAAAAGAGACCCAGTACTTC. The genes are TRBV11-2 and TRBJ2-5, with 9 bases that match TRBD2. CDR1 SGHAT and CDR2 FQNNGV come from the germline V gene. The J segment lost 3 bases and the V segment lost 4 bases, leaving 9 bases of the junction unmatched. The CDR3 extends over 16 amino acids.

This clonotype has a count of ten or more. The gene calls are TRBV28 and TRBJ1-5; D not resolved. CDR1 is MDHEN and CDR2 is SYDVKM in the germline V gene. Trimming cost V 7 bases and J 5 bases, with 15 bases left between them. This CDR3 region has 14 residues. The CDR3 reads CASTLRRVHQPQHF. For the CDR3, the DNA is TGTGCCAGCACCCTAAGGAGGGTTCATCAGCCCCAGCATTTT.

This clonotype was observed at least ten times. The gene calls are TRBV6-1 and TRBJ2-7, with 9 bases lining up with TRBD2. The germline gives CDR1 MNHNS, CDR2 SASEGT. There are 14 residues in the CDR3. The J segment lost 3 bases and the V segment lost 3 bases, leaving 3 bases of the junction unmatched. CDR3: CASSEGLAGYEQYF. The CDR3 DNA is TGTGCCAGCAGTGAGGGACTAGCCGGCTACGAGCAGTACTTC.

Ten or more counts support this clonotype. The chain joins TRBV4-3 to TRBJ1-2, with TRBD1 matching over 10 bases. V shed 0 bases, J shed 9 bases, and the junction held 7 bases outside the gene matches. The CDR3 extends over 15 amino acids. Germline V gene lookup returns CDR1 LGHNA and CDR2 YSLEER. The chain's CDR3 is CASSQDWGQGRSYTF. In nucleotides, the CDR3 is TGCGCCAGCAGCCAAGACTGGGGACAGGGGCGTAGCTACACCTTC.

Many counts were recorded for this clonotype. The V and J genes are TRBV7-8 and TRBJ2-2; D remains unclear. V was clipped by 1 base and J by 6 bases, with 6 bases between them. The CDR3 spans 13 residues. Germline V CDR1 and CDR2: SGHVS, FQNEAQ. The CDR3 DNA is TGTGCCAGCAGCTTAGGGGAAGCCGGGGAGCTGTTTTTT. Translating it yields CASSLGEAGELFF. The full variable domain, its missing parts supplied by reference TRBV7-8 and TRBJ2-2, is GAGVSQSPRYKVAKRGQDVALRCDPISGHVSLFWYQQALGQGPEFLTYFQNEAQLDKSGLPSDRFFAERPEGSVSTLKIQRTQQEDSAVYLCASSLGEAGELFFGEGSRLTVL.

The chain recombines TRBV11-2 with TRBJ2-7; D is undetermined. The CDR3 contains 12 residues. The germline CDR1 and CDR2 sequences are SGHAT and FQNNGV. Trimming left V 1 base short and J 5 bases short, with 6 bases between. CDR3 nucleotides: TGTGCCAGCAGCTTAGTGGACGACGAGCAGTACTTC. Its translation is CASSLVDDEQYF.